This entry features one T cell receptor (beta chain) sequence. Samples were taken at baseline and on day 1 of cycles 4 and 7. The sample originates from a study of OX40 agonist ivuxolimab in advanced cancers. Study summary: Patients in the trial were receiving intravenous ivuxolimab every 2 weeks, at doses of 0.01 to 10 mg/kg. One hepatocellular carcinoma and a couple of cutaneous melanoma patients partially responded.

Germline CDR1 is SGHRS and CDR2 is YFSETQ. Between the trimmed V and J ends, which lost 1 base and 2 bases, there was a span of 9 bases. This CDR3 has 14 residues. TCRdb keeps only in-frame clones here, not all; method: immunoSEQ multiplex PCR. This sample has some 50,000 clones, with approximately 91% found just once. This chain uses TRBV5-1 with TRBJ2-5; the D gene is possibly TRBD1 (6 bases). The source of this sequence is an adult with an advanced solid tumor such as melanoma, head and neck, liver or kidney cancer. Sequencing was performed on CD4+ or CD8+ T cells sorted from blood, taken in a trial of the OX40 agonist ivuxolimab. The CDR3 nucleotides are TGCGCCAGCAGCTTGTCTGGACAGCAAGAGACCCAGTACTTC. Amino acid sequence: CASSLSGQQETQYF.